The entry below gives a single T cell receptor beta chain sequence along with its context. The data belong to a study of T cell changes during pregnancy in multiple sclerosis. J lost 4 bases, V lost 9 bases, and 13 bases had no gene match. This CDR3 contains 15 residues. The germline gives CDR1 MDHEN, CDR2 SYDVKM. Produced via immunoSEQ multiplex PCR; TCRdb's table is partial and in-frame only. The sample has some 85,000 clones, about 96% seen once. This sample comprised peripheral blood, obtained in the second trimester of pregnancy. The receptor was derived from a female donor with multiple sclerosis, enrolled in a pregnancy study. The chain uses TRBV28 and TRBJ2-7; 9 bases map to TRBD1. The CDR3 is CASRGVDRGEYEQYF. Written as DNA, the CDR3 is TGTGCCAGTCGGGGGGTCGACAGGGGGGAGTACGAGCAGTACTTC.